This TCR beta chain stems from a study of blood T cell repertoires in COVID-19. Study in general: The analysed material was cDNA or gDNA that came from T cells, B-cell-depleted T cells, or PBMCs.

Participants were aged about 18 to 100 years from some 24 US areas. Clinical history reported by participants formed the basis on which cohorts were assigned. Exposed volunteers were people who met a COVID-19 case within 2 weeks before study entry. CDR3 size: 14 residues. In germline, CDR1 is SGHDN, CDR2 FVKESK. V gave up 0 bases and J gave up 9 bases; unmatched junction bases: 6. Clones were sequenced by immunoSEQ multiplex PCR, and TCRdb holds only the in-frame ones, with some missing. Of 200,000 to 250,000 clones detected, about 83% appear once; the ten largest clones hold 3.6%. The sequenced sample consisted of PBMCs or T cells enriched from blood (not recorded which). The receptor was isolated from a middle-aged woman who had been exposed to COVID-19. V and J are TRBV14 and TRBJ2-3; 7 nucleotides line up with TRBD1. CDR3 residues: CASSQDEGARTQYF. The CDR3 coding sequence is TGTGCCAGCAGCCAAGATGAGGGGGCGCGGACGCAGTATTTT.